This entry lists 5 T cell receptor beta chains sequenced from one sample in a study of CD8+CD57+ T cells in acquired aplastic anemia. The use of genomic DNA as template underpinned the TCR beta VDJ and CDR3 profiling. TCRdb passed the reads through MiXCR, listing each CDR3 protein once. Here the sample spans 200,000 to 300,000 distinct CDR3 sequences, 82% being singletons. Patients who underwent sequencing had shown CD8+CD57+ cell expansion by flow cytometry. Sequencing was done on a sample of sorted CD4+, CD8+, or CD8+CD57+ T cells (not recorded which) from PBMCs. These receptors were obtained from a human donor with aplastic anemia.

This chain links TRBV7-2 with TRBJ1-1; D not certain. In germline, CDR1 is SGHTA, CDR2 FQGNSA. This CDR3 contains 14 residues. V lost 2 bases and J lost 4, with 11 bases in between. The CDR3 bases are TGTGCCAGCAGCTTACGCAAGGAGGGCACTGAAGCTTTCTTT. It encodes CASSLRKEGTEAFF.

The chain is built from TRBV5-1 and TRBJ2-7, with TRBD2 as a possible D gene (5 bases). V was cut by 7 bases and J by 0 bases, with 14 bases left in between. The CDR3 sequence is 14 residues long. CDR1 and CDR2 from the germline V gene are SGHRS and YFSETQ. The CDR3, as DNA: TGCGCCAGCGTTGCCGGGGTCGACTCCTACGAGCAGTACTTC. Translating it yields CASVAGVDSYEQYF.

The chain joins TRBV11-2 to TRBJ2-1; the match to TRBD2 covers 8 bases. The length of the CDR3 is 16 residues. V shed 5 bases, J shed 3 bases, and the junction held 9 bases outside the gene matches. Germline-derived CDR1 and CDR2 are SGHAT and FQNNGV. The DNA for the CDR3 is TGTGCCAGCAGCCTCTCAACTAGCGGACACTACAATGAGCAGTTCTTC. Translated: CASSLSTSGHYNEQFF.

This clonotype was detected once. No conserved phenylalanine or tryptophan ends this CDR3, so it is likely a read error. Because the CDR3's place on the DNA is in doubt, the DNA is left out and the CDR3 is given as listed by TCRdb. The chain carries TRBV9 and TRBJ2-1; the table's D call TRBD2 went unverified against the DNA. From its first to its last residue, the CDR3 has 13 amino acids. The V gene's germline CDR1 is SGDLS and CDR2 YYNGEE. The CDR3 here is CASSVEDYPQENI.

The rearrangement links TRBV11-2 to TRBJ1-2; a possible D gene is TRBD1 (6 bases). Per germline, CDR1 SGHAT and CDR2 FQNNGV. V gave up 4 bases and J gave up 5 bases, with 20 bases separating them. The CDR3 covers 16 residues. CDR3 residues: CASSWGGGRLVYGYTF. The CDR3 DNA reads as TGTGCCAGCAGCTGGGGGGGGGGCAGGCTCGTATATGGCTACACCTTC.